This T cell receptor (beta chain) was sequenced in a study of cytomegalovirus exposure and HLA in healthy donors. This clone has a single count. Its specificity is not known. This CDR3 has 14 amino acids. General observations from the study: In a later analysis, TCR beta V- and J-gene trimming showed a link to a missense DCLRE1C variant. In a later analysis, an Asian-associated ancestry cluster reportedly showed fewer N-insertions than the roughly 700-donor mean. For presence/absence analyses, sequencing depth was assumed to be roughly uniform across donors.

Amplification used 60 Vbeta primers and 13 Jbeta primers. The repertoire was sequenced with immunoSEQ multiplex PCR; TCRdb's copy has only in-frame clones and lacks some. The data contain over 150,000 clones, more than 65% of them singletons. The material sequenced was PBMCs. The V gene is TRBV12-2, the J gene TRBJ2-7; the table's D gene call, TRBD2, was not cross checked with the DNA. TRBV12-2 is noted as a pseudogene. The clonotype originates from a young woman in good health and CMV-seropositive. For the CDR3, the DNA is TGTGCAAGTCGCTTAGGGCGGGCCCTCTACGAGCAGTACTTC. Translation: CASRLGRALYEQYF.